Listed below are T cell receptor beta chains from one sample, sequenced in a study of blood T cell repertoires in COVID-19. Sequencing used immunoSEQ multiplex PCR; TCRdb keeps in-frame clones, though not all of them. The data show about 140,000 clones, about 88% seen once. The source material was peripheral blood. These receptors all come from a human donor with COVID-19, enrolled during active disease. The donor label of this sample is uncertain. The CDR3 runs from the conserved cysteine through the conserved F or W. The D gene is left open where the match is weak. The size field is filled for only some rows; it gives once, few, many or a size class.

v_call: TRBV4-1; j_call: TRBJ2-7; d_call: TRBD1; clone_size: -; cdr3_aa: CASSQTGELDEQYF; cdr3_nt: TGCGCCAGCAGCCAGACAGGGGAATTGGACGAGCAGTACTTC
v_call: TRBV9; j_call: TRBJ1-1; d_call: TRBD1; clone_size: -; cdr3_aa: CASSGGTGRGNTEAFF; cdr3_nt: TGTGCCAGCAGCGGAGGGACAGGTCGAGGAAACACTGAAGCTTTCTTT
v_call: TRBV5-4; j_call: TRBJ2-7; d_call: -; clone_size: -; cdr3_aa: CASSLDSVPREQYF; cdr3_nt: TGTGCCAGCAGCTTGGATTCCGTCCCGCGGGAGCAGTACTTC
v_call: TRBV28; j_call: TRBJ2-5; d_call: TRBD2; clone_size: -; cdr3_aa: CASRLVLAGGRETQYF; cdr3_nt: TGTGCCAGCAGACTGGTGCTAGCGGGGGGGCGGGAGACCCAGTACTTC
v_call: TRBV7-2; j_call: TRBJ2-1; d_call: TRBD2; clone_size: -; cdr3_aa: CASSPLAGGYNEQFF; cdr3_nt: TGTGCCAGCAGCCCACTTGCGGGGGGTTACAATGAGCAGTTCTTC
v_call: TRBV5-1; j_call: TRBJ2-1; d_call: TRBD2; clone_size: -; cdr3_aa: CASSLARTSGNEQFF; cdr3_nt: TGCGCCAGCAGCTTGGCCCGTACTAGCGGGAATGAGCAGTTCTTC
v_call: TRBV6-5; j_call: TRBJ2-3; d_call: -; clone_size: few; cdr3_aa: CASSKGRRTDTQYF; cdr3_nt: TGTGCCAGCAGCAAGGGGCGAAGGACAGATACGCAGTATTTT
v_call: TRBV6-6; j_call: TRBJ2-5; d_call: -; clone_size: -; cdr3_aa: CASKGLATLQETQYF; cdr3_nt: TGTGCCAGCAAGGGGCTAGCGACCCTCCAAGAGACCCAGTACTTC
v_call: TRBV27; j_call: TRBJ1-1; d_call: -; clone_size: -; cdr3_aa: CASSYQPETEAFF; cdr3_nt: TGTGCCAGCAGTTACCAGCCGGAGACTGAAGCTTTCTTT
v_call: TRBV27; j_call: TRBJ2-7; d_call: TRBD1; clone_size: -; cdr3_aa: CASSLGTGLFEQYF; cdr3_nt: TGTGCCAGCAGTTTGGGGACAGGGTTGTTCGAGCAGTACTTC
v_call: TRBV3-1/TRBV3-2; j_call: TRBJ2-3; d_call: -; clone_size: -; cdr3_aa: CASGRGSTDTQYF; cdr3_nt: TGTGCCAGCGGGAGGGGGAGCACAGATACGCAGTATTTT
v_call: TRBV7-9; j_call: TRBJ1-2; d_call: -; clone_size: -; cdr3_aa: CASSPRRGNYGYTF; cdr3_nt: TGTGCCAGCAGCCCTCGGAGAGGAAACTATGGCTACACCTTC
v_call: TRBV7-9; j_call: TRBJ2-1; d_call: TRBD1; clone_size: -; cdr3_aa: CASSGTGVAYNEQFF; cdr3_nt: TGTGCCAGCAGCGGGACAGGGGTAGCCTACAATGAGCAGTTCTTC
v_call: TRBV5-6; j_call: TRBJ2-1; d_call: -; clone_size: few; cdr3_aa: CASSPTVDSLPYNEQFF; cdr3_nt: TGTGCCAGCAGCCCCACCGTGGACTCGCTACCCTACAATGAGCAGTTCTTC
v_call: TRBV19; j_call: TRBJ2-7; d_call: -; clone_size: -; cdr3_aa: CASSRSGLFYEQYF; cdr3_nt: TGTGCCAGTAGTCGGTCAGGGCTTTTCTACGAGCAGTACTTC
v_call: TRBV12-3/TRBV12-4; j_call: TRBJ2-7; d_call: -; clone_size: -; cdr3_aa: CASSFPGSYEQYF; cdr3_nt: TGTGCCAGCAGTTTCCCAGGGTCCTACGAGCAGTACTTC
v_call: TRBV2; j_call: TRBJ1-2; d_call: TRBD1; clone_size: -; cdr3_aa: CASSKVRGAGGEYGYTF; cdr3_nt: TGTGCCAGCAGTAAAGTGCGTGGGGCAGGGGGCGAGTATGGCTACACCTTC
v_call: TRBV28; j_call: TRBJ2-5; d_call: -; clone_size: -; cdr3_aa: CASSFRRDEGETQYF; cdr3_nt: TGTGCCAGCAGCTTCCGGAGGGACGAAGGAGAGACCCAGTACTTC
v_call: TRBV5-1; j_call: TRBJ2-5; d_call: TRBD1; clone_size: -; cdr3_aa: CASSLQGELGQETQYF; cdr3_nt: TGCGCCAGCAGCCTACAGGGGGAATTGGGTCAGGAGACCCAGTACTTC
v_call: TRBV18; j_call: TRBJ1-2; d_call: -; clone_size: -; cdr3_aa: CASSPPGNYGYTF; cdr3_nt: TGTGCCAGCTCACCACCCGGGAACTATGGCTACACCTTC
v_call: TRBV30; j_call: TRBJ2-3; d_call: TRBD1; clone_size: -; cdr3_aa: CAWSVEDRGVRQYF; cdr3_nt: TGTGCCTGGAGTGTCGAGGACAGGGGAGTGAGGCAGTATTTT
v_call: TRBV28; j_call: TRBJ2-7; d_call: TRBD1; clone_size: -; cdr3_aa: CASKDRVTTYEQYF; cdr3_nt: TGTGCCAGCAAGGACAGGGTAACCACCTACGAGCAGTACTTC
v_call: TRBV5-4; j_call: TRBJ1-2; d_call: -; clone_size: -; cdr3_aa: CASSNSGYEGYTF; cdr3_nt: TGTGCCAGCAGCAACTCAGGGTACGAAGGCTACACCTTC
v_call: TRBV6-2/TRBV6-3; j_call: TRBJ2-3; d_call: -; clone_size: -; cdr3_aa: CASSSRLGGTDTQYF; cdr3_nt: TGTGCCAGCAGTTCGCGCTTAGGGGGCACAGATACGCAGTATTTT
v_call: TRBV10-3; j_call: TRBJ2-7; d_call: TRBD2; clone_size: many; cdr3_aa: CAISEWGTSGRVNSYEQYF; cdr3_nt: TGTGCCATCAGTGAGTGGGGGACTAGCGGGAGGGTCAATTCCTACGAGCAGTACTTC
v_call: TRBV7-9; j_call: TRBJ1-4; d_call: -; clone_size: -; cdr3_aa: CASSGQYNEKLFF; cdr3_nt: TGTGCCAGCAGCGGACAGTATAATGAAAAACTGTTTTTT
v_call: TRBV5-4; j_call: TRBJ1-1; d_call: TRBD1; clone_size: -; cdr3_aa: CASSRDRSEAFF; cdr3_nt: TGTGCCAGCAGCAGGGACAGGAGCGAAGCTTTCTTT
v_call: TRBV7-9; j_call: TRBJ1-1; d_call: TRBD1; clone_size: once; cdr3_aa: CASSYTGAEAFF; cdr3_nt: TGTGCCAGCAGCTATACAGGGGCTGAAGCTTTCTTT
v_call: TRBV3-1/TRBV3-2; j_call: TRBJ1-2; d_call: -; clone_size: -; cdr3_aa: CASSPTEHYGYTF; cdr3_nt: TGTGCCAGCAGCCCGACAGAGCACTATGGCTACACCTTC
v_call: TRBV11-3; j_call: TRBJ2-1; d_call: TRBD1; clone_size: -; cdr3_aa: CASSQLRTGINEQFF; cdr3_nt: TGTGCCAGCAGCCAACTAAGGACAGGGATCAATGAGCAGTTCTTC
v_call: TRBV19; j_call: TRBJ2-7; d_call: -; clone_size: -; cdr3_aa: CASSNQGGDEQYF; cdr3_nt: TGTGCCAGTAGTAACCAGGGGGGTGACGAGCAGTACTTC
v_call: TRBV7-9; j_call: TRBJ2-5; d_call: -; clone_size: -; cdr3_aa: CASSLDPSSDQYF; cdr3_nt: TGTGCCAGCAGCTTAGACCCTTCTTCAGACCAGTACTTC
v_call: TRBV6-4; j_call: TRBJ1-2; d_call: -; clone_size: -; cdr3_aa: CASRLSGSGQGGYTF; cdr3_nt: TGTGCCAGCAGGTTGAGTGGTAGTGGACAAGGAGGCTACACCTTC
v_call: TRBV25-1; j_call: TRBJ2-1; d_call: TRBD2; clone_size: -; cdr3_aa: CASSGTSGNNEQFF; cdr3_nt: TGTGCCAGCAGCGGGACTAGCGGGAACAATGAGCAGTTCTTC
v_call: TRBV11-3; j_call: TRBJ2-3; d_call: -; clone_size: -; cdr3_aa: CASSYGTFSTDTQYF; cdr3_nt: TGTGCCAGCAGTTATGGGACTTTTTCCACAGATACGCAGTATTTT
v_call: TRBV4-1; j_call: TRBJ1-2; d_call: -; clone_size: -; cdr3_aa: CASSQESSGVRGYTF; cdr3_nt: TGCGCCAGCAGCCAAGAGTCCTCCGGGGTGAGAGGCTACACCTTC
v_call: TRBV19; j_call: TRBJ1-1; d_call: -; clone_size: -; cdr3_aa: CASIPWGGQNTEAFF; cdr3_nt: TGTGCCAGTATCCCCTGGGGGGGTCAAAACACTGAAGCTTTCTTT
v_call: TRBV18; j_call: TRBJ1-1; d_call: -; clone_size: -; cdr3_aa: CASSHTYWTENTEAFF; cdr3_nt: TGTGCCAGCTCACACACATACTGGACTGAGAACACTGAAGCTTTCTTT
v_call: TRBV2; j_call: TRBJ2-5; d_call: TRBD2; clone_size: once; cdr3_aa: CASTPIAPETSGRETQYF; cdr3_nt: TGTGCCAGCACTCCGATCGCCCCAGAGACTAGCGGGAGGGAGACCCAGTACTTC
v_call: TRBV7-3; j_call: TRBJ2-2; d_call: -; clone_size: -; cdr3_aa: CASSSSTAANTGELFF; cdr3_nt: TGTGCCAGCAGCTCCTCGACAGCTGCGAACACCGGGGAGCTGTTTTTT
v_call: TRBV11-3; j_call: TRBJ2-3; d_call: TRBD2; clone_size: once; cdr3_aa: CASSLDGTTELTQYF; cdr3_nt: TGTGCCAGCAGCTTAGATGGGACTACAGAACTTACGCAGTATTTT
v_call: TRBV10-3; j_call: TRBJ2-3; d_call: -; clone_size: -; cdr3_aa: CAISESRDTTDTQYF; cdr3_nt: TGTGCCATCAGTGAGTCGAGGGACACCACAGATACGCAGTATTTT
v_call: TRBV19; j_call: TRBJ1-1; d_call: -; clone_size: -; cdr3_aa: CASSTGQTGKTEAFF; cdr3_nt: TGTGCCAGTAGTACTGGACAGACGGGTAAAACTGAAGCTTTCTTT